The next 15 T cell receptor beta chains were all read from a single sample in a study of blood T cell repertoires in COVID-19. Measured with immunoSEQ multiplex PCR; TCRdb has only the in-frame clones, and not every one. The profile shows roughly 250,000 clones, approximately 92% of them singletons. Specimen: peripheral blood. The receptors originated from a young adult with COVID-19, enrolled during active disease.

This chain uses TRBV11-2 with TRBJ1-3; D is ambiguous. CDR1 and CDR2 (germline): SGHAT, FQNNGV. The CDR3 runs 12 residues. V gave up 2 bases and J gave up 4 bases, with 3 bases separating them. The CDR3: CASSLQGNTIYF. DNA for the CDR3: TGTGCCAGCAGCTTACAGGGAAACACCATATATTTT.

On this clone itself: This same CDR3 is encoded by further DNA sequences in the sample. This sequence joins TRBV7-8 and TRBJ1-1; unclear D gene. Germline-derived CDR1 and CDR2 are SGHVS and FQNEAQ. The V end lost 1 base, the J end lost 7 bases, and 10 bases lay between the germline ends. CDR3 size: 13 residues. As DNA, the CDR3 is TGTGCCAGCAGCTTAGGAGGAGGAGTTGAAGCTTTCTTT. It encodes CASSLGGGVEAFF.

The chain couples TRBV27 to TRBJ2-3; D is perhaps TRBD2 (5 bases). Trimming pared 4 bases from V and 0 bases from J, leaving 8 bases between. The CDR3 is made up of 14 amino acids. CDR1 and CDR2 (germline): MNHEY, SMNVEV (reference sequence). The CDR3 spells CASSSGLSTDTQYF. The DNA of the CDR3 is TGTGCCAGCAGTTCCGGACTGAGCACAGATACGCAGTATTTT.

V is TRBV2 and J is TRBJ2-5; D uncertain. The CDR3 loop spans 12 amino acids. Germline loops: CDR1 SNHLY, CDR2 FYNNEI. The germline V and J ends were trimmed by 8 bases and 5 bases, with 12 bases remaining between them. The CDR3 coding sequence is TGTGCCAGCTCTAGATTGGGTGAGACCCAGTACTTC. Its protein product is CASSRLGETQYF.

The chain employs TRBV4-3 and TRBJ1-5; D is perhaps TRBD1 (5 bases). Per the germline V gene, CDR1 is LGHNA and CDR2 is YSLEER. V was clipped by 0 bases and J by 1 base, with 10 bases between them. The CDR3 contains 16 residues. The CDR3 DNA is TGCGCCAGCAGCCAAGACAGGGCGGGGAGCAATCAGCCCCAGCATTTT. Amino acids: CASSQDRAGSNQPQHF.

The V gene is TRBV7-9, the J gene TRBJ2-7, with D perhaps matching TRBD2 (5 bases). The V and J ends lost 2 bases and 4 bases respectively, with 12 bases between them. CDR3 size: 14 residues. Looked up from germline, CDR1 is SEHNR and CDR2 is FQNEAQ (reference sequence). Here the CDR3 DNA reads TGTGCCAGCAGCTTAAGCGGTCCCGTTTACGAGCAGTACTTC. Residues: CASSLSGPVYEQYF.

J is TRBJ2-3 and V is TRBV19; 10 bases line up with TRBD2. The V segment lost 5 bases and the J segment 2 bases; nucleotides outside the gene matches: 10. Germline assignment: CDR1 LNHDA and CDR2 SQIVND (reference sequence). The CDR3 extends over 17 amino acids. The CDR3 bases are TGTGCCAGTAGTGAGATAGCGGGAGGCGCCGTCACAGATACGCAGTATTTT. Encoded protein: CASSEIAGGAVTDTQYF.

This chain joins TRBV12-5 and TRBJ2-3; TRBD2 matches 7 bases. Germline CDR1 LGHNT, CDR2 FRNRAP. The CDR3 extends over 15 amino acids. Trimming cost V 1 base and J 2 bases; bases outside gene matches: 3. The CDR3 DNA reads TGTGCTAGTGGTTTGGATAGCGGGCTCACAGATACGCAGTATTTT. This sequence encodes CASGLDSGLTDTQYF.

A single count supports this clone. The CDR3 DNA reads as TGTGCCAGCAGTGGGGCGGGTACTGCCTACAATGAGCAGTTCTTC. Its translation: CASSGAGTAYNEQFF. The chain links TRBV2 to TRBJ2-1; perhaps TRBD2 as D (5 bases). The length of the CDR3 is 15 residues. Trimming pared 4 bases from V and 2 bases from J, leaving 12 bases between. CDR1 is SNHLY and CDR2 is FYNNEI in the germline V gene.

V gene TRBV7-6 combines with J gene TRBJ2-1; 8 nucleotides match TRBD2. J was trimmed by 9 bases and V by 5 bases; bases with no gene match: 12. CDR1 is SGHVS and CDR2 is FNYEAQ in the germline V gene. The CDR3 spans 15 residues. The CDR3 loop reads CASSAPGLGGAEQFF. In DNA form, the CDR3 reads TGTGCCAGCAGCGCCCCGGGACTAGGAGGCGCTGAGCAGTTCTTC.

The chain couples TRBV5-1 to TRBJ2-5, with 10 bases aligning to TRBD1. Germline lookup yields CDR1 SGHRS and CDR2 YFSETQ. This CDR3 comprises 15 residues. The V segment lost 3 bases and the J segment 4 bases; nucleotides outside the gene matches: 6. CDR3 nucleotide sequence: TGCGCCAGCAGCTCTGACAGGGGGCGGGGAGAGACCCAGTACTTC. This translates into CASSSDRGRGETQYF. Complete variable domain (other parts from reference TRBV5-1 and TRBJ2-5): KAGVTQTPRYLIKTRGQQVTLSCSPISGHRSVSWYQQTPGQGLQFLFEYFSETQRNKGNFPGRFSGRQFSNSRSEMNVSTLELGDSALYLCASSSDRGRGETQYFGPGTRLLVL.

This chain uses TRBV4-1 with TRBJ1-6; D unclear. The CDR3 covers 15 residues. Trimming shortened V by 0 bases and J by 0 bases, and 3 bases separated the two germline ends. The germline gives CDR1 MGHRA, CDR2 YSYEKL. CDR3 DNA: TGCGCCAGCAGCCAAGAGAGCTCCTATAATTCACCCCTCCACTTT. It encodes CASSQESSYNSPLHF.

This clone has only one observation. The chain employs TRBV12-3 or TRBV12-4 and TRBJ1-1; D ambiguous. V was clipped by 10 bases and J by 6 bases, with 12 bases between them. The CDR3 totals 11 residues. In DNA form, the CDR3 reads TGTGCCACCCGAAGTCCGGCTGAAGCTTTCTTT. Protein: CATRSPAEAFF.

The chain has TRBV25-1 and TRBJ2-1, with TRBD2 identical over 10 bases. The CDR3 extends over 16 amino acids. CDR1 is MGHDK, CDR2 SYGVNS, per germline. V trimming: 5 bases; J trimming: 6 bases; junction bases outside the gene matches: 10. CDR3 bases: TGTGCCAGCAGTAACCCTAGCGGGAGTTCGTTCAATGAGCAGTTCTTC. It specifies CASSNPSGSSFNEQFF.

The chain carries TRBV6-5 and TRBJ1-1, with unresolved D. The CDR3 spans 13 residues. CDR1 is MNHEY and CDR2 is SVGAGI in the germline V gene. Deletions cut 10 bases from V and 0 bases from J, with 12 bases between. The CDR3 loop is CATSPGLNTEAFF. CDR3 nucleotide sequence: TGTGCCACCTCGCCGGGTTTGAACACTGAAGCTTTCTTT.